The table lists the clone carrying this T cell receptor beta chain with a few counts. This entry comes from a study of blood T cell repertoires in COVID-19. The CDR3 contains 14 residues. From germline, CDR1 is SNHLY and CDR2 FYNNEI. V gave up 7 bases and J gave up 1 base, with 13 bases separating them. Data came from immunoSEQ multiplex PCR; TCRdb stores just in-frame clones and leaves some out. The sample yields 10,000 to 15,000 clones, approximately 70% seen once. This sequence joins TRBV2 and TRBJ1-1; D ambiguous. This receptor was taken from a man between 60 and 70 years old with COVID-19, enrolled during active disease. The sample taken for sequencing was peripheral blood. The CDR3 spells CASTPLWQNTEAFF. The CDR3, as DNA: TGTGCCAGCACCCCTCTTTGGCAGAACACTGAAGCTTTCTTT.